The sequence of this TCR beta chain was determined in a study of CD8+ T cells in alopecia areata. CD4+ and CD8+ T cells were sorted from PBMCs stained for CD3, CD4 and CD8. RNA was isolated and reverse transcribed to cDNA, the sequencing template. TCRdb's copy holds only in-frame clones and misses some; the assay was immunoSEQ multiplex PCR. The sample lists about 200,000 clones; 45% to 70% were seen once. The CDR3 contains 16 residues. V was clipped by 4 bases and J by 5 bases; unmatched bases: 11. In germline, CDR1 is PRHDT, CDR2 FYEKMQ (reference sequence). Overall study results and limits: Scalp samples also yield sequences from resident alphabeta T cells of normal skin. Between patients, shared TCR sequences were less clear than in mice. This was possibly due in part to HLA diversity in the patient population. The study found higher clonality in lesional than normal scalp, especially in alopecia totalis/universalis.

As regards this clone: The antigen is undetermined.

The chain combines TRBV13 with TRBJ2-5, with 9 bases that match TRBD2. The clonotype originates from a human donor in good health. The sample consisted of CD8+ T cells sorted from blood. The DNA for the CDR3 is TGTGCCAGCAGCTCCCGAGCGGGGGGTTTGGAGGAGACCCAGTACTTC. It is translated as CASSSRAGGLEETQYF. Combining the CDR3 with reference TRBV13 and TRBJ2-5 gives the whole variable domain AAGVIQSPRHLIKEKRETATLKCYPIPRHDTVYWYQQGPGQDPQFLISFYEKMQSDKGSIPDRFSAQQFSDYHSELNMSSLELGDSALYFCASSSRAGGLEETQYFGPGTRLLVL.